Listed below are T cell receptor beta chains from one sample, sequenced in a study of blood T cell repertoires in COVID-19. The method was immunoSEQ multiplex PCR; TCRdb's version includes in-frame clones alone and lacks a portion of them. The sample holds 250,000 to 350,000 clones; 75% to 90% are singletons and the top ten take under 3.5%. The sample consisted of peripheral blood. The receptors here all came from a woman in her twenties or thirties with active or convalescent COVID-19. CDR3s include the opening cysteine and the closing phenylalanine or tryptophan. A D gene is named only where the DNA matches it firmly. Clone size is shown for a subset of rows, as once, few, many or a class of expanded clone.

>TRBV6-6|TRBJ1-1|-|-
TGTGCCAGCTTCGCAGGGGAGAACACTGAAGCTTTCTTT
CASFAGENTEAFF
>TRBV20-1|TRBJ1-2|-|-
TGCAGTGCTAGAAGCCCTTATGGCTACACCTTC
CSARSPYGYTF
>TRBV7-2|TRBJ2-3|-|-
TGTGCCAGCAGCTTAGCCTCTTTGCGCGCTAGCACAGATACGCAGTATTTT
CASSLASLRASTDTQYF
>TRBV19|TRBJ1-5|TRBD1|few
TGTGCCAGTATACAACAGGGGGTGGGCAATCAGCCCCAGCATTTT
CASIQQGVGNQPQHF
>TRBV29-1|TRBJ2-2|TRBD2|-
TGCAGCGTTGAAGGGGTGCTTAGCGGGGGCCCCAGGACCGGGGAGCTGTTTTTT
CSVEGVLSGGPRTGELFF
>TRBV19|TRBJ1-2|TRBD1|-
TGTGCCAGTAGCCTAACAGGGGAGAACTATGGCTACACCTTC
CASSLTGENYGYTF
>TRBV9|TRBJ1-1|TRBD1|-
TGTGCCAGCAGCTCCCCGTTTGGGACAGGGCCTGGGGACACTGAAGCTTTCTTT
CASSSPFGTGPGDTEAFF
>TRBV7-2|TRBJ2-5|-|-
TGTGCCAGCAGCAAAAGCACGATCCAAGAGACCCAGTACTTC
CASSKSTIQETQYF
>TRBV10-3|TRBJ2-1|TRBD1|-
TGTGCCATCAGTGAGGCAGACAGGGGGTCCTACAATGAGCAGTTCTTC
CAISEADRGSYNEQFF
>TRBV30|TRBJ1-2|TRBD1|-
TGTGCCTGGAGTACAGGGGGCGCGGGCTACACCTTC
CAWSTGGAGYTF
>TRBV29-1|TRBJ1-1|TRBD1|-
TGCAGCGTGACAGGGACTGTAGCTGAAGCTTTCTTT
CSVTGTVAEAFF
>TRBV7-9|TRBJ2-3|-|-
TGTGCCAGCAGCTGGCGGGACCGCACAGATACGCAGTATTTT
CASSWRDRTDTQYF
>TRBV9|TRBJ2-2|-|-
TGTGCCAGCAGCTCACACCGGGACACTAACACCGGGGAGCTGTTTTTT
CASSSHRDTNTGELFF
>TRBV2|TRBJ2-2|TRBD1|-
TGTGCCAGCAGTGGGAGTTTAGGGGGCGGTACCGGGGAGCTGTTTTTT
CASSGSLGGGTGELFF
>TRBV6-4|TRBJ1-1|-|-
TGTGCCAGCAGTCGGTCCGGGAACACTGAAGCTTTCTTT
CASSRSGNTEAFF
>TRBV19|TRBJ1-5|-|-
TGTGCCAGTACCCTGGGGGCTAGCAATCAGCCCCAGCATTTT
CASTLGASNQPQHF
>TRBV2|TRBJ2-5|TRBD2|-
TGTGCCAGCAGTGTGACGAGACTAGCGACAGAGACCCAGTACTTC
CASSVTRLATETQYF
>TRBV2|TRBJ1-1|TRBD1|-
TGTGCCAGCAGTGAACTTGGACAGGGGGCGCGGGGGGGAGCTTTCTTT
CASSELGQGARGGAFF
>TRBV7-2|TRBJ1-4|TRBD1|-
TGTGCCAGCAGCTCCCCCAGGGGGGTTAATGAAAAACTGTTTTTT
CASSSPRGVNEKLFF
>TRBV2|TRBJ2-2|TRBD1|once
TGTGCCAGCAGTGACGGCAGGGGGACCGGGGAGCTGTTTTTT
CASSDGRGTGELFF
>TRBV27|TRBJ1-2|-|-
TGTGCCAGCAGTTTAGGTCCTATATCTAACTATGGCTACACCTTC
CASSLGPISNYGYTF